A selection of T cell receptor beta chains follows, all from one sample in a study of CD8 T cells in ankylosing spondylitis. TCRdb re-analysed the 5' RACE reads in MiXCR, keeping a single row per CDR3 protein. The table has over 700,000 distinct CDR3 sequences, around 20% seen once. Sequencing was carried out using blood, either unsorted or a sorted T cell fraction (not recorded which). The origin of the receptors is a male donor with ankylosing spondylitis. Each CDR3 is given with its conserved first and last residue. The D gene is left open where the match is weak. The listing skips clone size in some rows; elsewhere it reads once, few, many or a size class.

TRBV4-3	TRBJ1-1	.	few	CASSQRAGGNTEAFF	TGCGCCAGCAGCCAAAGGGCGGGGGGGAACACTGAAGCTTTCTTT
TRBV9	TRBJ2-3	TRBD1	few	CASSPRQGQSTDTQYF	TGTGCCAGCAGCCCCCGACAGGGCCAATCCACAGATACGCAGTATTTT
TRBV12-3/TRBV12-4	TRBJ2-5	.	few	CASSFSGKGPETQYF	TGTGCCAGCAGTTTTTCCGGAAAGGGGCCAGAGACCCAGTACTTC
TRBV9	TRBJ1-1	.	few	CASSVSPRGTEAFF	TGTGCCAGCAGCGTATCCCCGCGGGGCACTGAAGCTTTCTTT
TRBV12-3/TRBV12-4	TRBJ2-5	.	.	CASSFQGPPQETQYF	TGTGCCAGCAGTTTTCAGGGGCCCCCGCAAGAGACCCAGTACTTC
TRBV6-1	TRBJ2-3	TRBD2	.	CASSLPGSGVSTDTQYF	TGTGCCAGCAGTCTCCCAGGGAGCGGGGTTAGCACAGATACGCAGTATTTT
TRBV5-5	TRBJ1-5	.	few	CASSLEGSNNQPQHF	TGTGCCAGCAGCTTGGAAGGGTCCAACAATCAGCCCCAGCATTTT
TRBV3-1	TRBJ1-2	TRBD1	many	CASSRDRGRAYGYTF	TGTGCCAGCAGCCGGGACAGGGGGCGGGCCTATGGCTACACCTTC
TRBV13	TRBJ2-3	.	.	CASSLGARGTDTQYF	TGTGCCAGCAGCTTAGGGGCGAGGGGCACAGATACGCAGTATTTT
TRBV5-1	TRBJ1-6	TRBD1	.	CASSDGTVYNSPLHF	TGCGCCAGCAGCGATGGGACAGTCTATAATTCACCCCTCCACTTT
TRBV20-1	TRBJ2-5	.	.	CSARDLSGQETQYF	TGCAGTGCTAGAGATCTGAGCGGACAAGAGACCCAGTACTTC
TRBV20-1	TRBJ2-7	.	few	CSARKLGEQYF	TGCAGTGCTAGAAAGTTAGGAGAGCAGTACTTC
TRBV11-2	TRBJ1-4	.	few	CASRTLGTNEKLFF	TGTGCCAGCCGAACGTTGGGGACTAATGAAAAACTGTTTTTT
TRBV7-9	TRBJ1-5	TRBD1	.	CASSGDRDSNQPQHF	TGTGCCAGCAGCGGGGACAGAGATAGCAATCAGCCCCAGCATTTT
TRBV4-3	TRBJ2-2	.	few	CASSQVPGGGANTGELFF	TGCGCCAGCAGCCAAGTCCCCGGGGGCGGGGCGAACACCGGGGAGCTGTTTTTT
TRBV14	TRBJ2-5	.	.	CASSRDSNSRETQYF	TGTGCCAGCAGCCGGGACTCGAACAGTCGGGAGACCCAGTACTTC
TRBV12-3/TRBV12-4	TRBJ2-2	TRBD2	.	CASSYRDYNTGELFF	TGTGCCAGCAGTTACCGGGACTATAACACCGGGGAGCTGTTTTTT
TRBV20-1	TRBJ2-3	.	few	CSAPTQRTDTQYF	TGCAGTGCCCCGACCCAGCGAACAGATACGCAGTATTTT
TRBV11-2	TRBJ2-1	TRBD2	few	CASSLGTSGYYNEQFF	TGTGCCAGCAGCTTAGGAACTAGCGGCTATTACAATGAGCAGTTCTTC
TRBV12-3/TRBV12-4	TRBJ1-1	.	.	CASSLDSRGNAEAFF	TGTGCCAGCAGTTTAGATTCCCGGGGGAACGCTGAAGCTTTCTTT
TRBV5-1	TRBJ2-7	.	.	CASGSEDLSSYEQYF	TGCGCCAGCGGTAGTGAGGACCTATCCTCCTACGAGCAGTACTTC
TRBV5-1	TRBJ1-2	.	.	CASSLAPNRESYTF	TGCGCCAGCAGCTTGGCCCCGAACAGGGAAAGCTACACCTTC
TRBV3-1	TRBJ1-1	TRBD1	few	CASSQDSTGDRVYGYMNTEAFF	TGTGCCAGCAGCCAAGATTCAACCGGGGACAGGGTATACGGGTACATGAACACTGAAGCTTTCTTT
TRBV2	TRBJ2-3	TRBD2	.	CASSARVAGSTDTQYF	TGTGCCAGCAGCGCGCGCGTAGCGGGGTCCACAGATACGCAGTATTTT
TRBV20-1	TRBJ1-2	TRBD1	few	CSAWTGFGYTF	TGCAGTGCCTGGACAGGGTTCGGCTACACCTTC
TRBV29-1	TRBJ2-3	.	.	CSVGGGPQEPPDTQYF	TGCAGCGTTGGGGGTGGACCGCAGGAACCCCCAGATACGCAGTATTTT
TRBV6-5	TRBJ1-1	TRBD1	.	CASSSPGGWTEAFF	TGTGCCAGCAGTTCGCCAGGGGGATGGACTGAAGCTTTCTTT
TRBV12-3/TRBV12-4	TRBJ1-6	TRBD1	.	CASSPRDRASPLHF	TGTGCCAGCAGTCCCCGGGACAGGGCATCACCCCTCCACTTT
TRBV20-1	TRBJ2-7	TRBD2	.	CSANGRGPRYEQYF	TGCAGTGCTAACGGGAGGGGCCCCCGCTACGAGCAGTACTTC
TRBV7-3	TRBJ2-1	TRBD2	few	CASSWLGASGYNEQFF	TGTGCCAGCAGCTGGTTAGGGGCTAGCGGATACAATGAGCAGTTCTTC
TRBV29-1	TRBJ1-1	.	many	CSVEMNTEAFF	TGCAGCGTTGAGATGAACACTGAAGCTTTCTTT
TRBV3-1	TRBJ2-7	.	few	CASSRGAQGTYEQYF	TGTGCCAGCAGCCGGGGGGCCCAAGGGACCTACGAGCAGTACTTC
TRBV27	TRBJ2-5	TRBD1	.	CASSWGWTGAQETQYF	TGTGCCAGCAGTTGGGGATGGACAGGAGCTCAAGAGACCCAGTACTTC
TRBV3-1	TRBJ2-5	.	few	CASVGQLQETQYF	TGTGCCAGCGTGGGGCAGCTACAAGAGACCCAGTACTTC
TRBV12-3/TRBV12-4	TRBJ2-5	TRBD2	many	CASSHGLAGFQETQYF	TGTGCCAGCAGTCACGGACTAGCGGGGTTTCAAGAGACCCAGTACTTC
TRBV11-2	TRBJ2-3	TRBD2	few	CASSHWTSGGIDTQYF	TGTGCCAGCAGCCACTGGACTAGCGGGGGGATAGATACGCAGTATTTT
TRBV15	TRBJ2-7	TRBD1	few	CATGDRESYEQYF	TGTGCCACCGGAGACAGGGAGTCCTACGAGCAGTACTTC
TRBV6-5	TRBJ1-5	TRBD1	.	CASSYSNRGLPQPQHF	TGTGCCAGCAGTTACTCGAACAGGGGGTTGCCCCAGCCCCAGCATTTT
TRBV5-1	TRBJ2-1	TRBD2	many	CASVGLAGSSYNEQFF	TGCGCCAGCGTGGGGCTAGCGGGATCTTCCTACAATGAGCAGTTCTTC
TRBV6-1	TRBJ2-5	TRBD2	few	CASSLSGGLAGGEETQYF	TGTGCCAGCAGCCTATCTGGAGGGCTAGCGGGGGGGGAAGAGACCCAGTACTTC
TRBV28	TRBJ2-7	.	once	CASSLFYHKYEQYF	TGTGCCAGCAGTTTATTCTACCACAAATACGAGCAGTACTTC
TRBV12-3/TRBV12-4	TRBJ1-1	.	.	CASSGGTGAFF	TGTGCCAGCAGCGGGGGAACGGGAGCTTTCTTT
TRBV7-2	TRBJ2-1	TRBD2	.	CASTSTPSGNSYNEQFF	TGTGCCAGCACCTCCACCCCTAGCGGGAACTCCTACAATGAGCAGTTCTTC
TRBV25-1	TRBJ1-4	.	few	CALGTVDEKLFF	TGTGCCCTGGGGACGGTGGATGAAAAACTGTTTTTT
TRBV7-2	TRBJ2-1	.	.	CASSEKASGYYNEQFF	TGTGCCAGCAGCGAAAAGGCCAGCGGTTACTACAATGAGCAGTTCTTC
TRBV9	TRBJ2-5	.	.	CASSGRDNTYDETQYF	TGTGCCAGCAGCGGCCGGGACAACACATATGACGAGACCCAGTACTTC
TRBV12-3/TRBV12-4	TRBJ2-1	.	.	CASSPDPNGQFF	TGTGCCAGCAGCCCGGACCCCAACGGGCAGTTCTTC
TRBV10-2	TRBJ1-1	.	few	CASSARADTEAFF	TGCGCCAGCAGTGCGCGGGCGGACACTGAAGCTTTCTTT